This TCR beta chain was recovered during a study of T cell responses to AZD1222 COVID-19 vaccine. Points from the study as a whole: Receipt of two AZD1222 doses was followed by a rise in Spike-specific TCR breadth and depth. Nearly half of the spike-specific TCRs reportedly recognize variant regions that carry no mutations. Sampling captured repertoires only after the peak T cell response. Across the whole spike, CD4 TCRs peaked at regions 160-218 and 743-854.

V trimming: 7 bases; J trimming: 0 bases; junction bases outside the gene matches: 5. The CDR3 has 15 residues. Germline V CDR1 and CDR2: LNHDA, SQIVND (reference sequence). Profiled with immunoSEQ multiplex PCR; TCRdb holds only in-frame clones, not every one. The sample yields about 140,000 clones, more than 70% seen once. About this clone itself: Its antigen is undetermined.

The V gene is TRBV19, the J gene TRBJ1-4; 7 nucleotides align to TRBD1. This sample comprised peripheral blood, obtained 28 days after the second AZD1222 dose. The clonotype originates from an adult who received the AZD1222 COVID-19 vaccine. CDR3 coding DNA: TGTGCCAGTATGTCCCAGGGGGCAACTAATGAAAAACTGTTTTTT. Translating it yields CASMSQGATNEKLFF.